This T cell receptor beta chain was recovered during a study of T cell changes during pregnancy in multiple sclerosis. This clone was counted only a few times. Germline V gives CDR1 KGHSH, CDR2 LQKENI. V was pared by 1 base and J by 2 bases, with 3 bases of the junction left unmatched. There are 15 residues in the CDR3. The repertoire was sequenced with immunoSEQ multiplex PCR; TCRdb's copy has only in-frame clones and lacks some. Counted here are about 73,000 clones, approximately 92% occurring once; the ten biggest clones make up less than 3.5%. The sample here was peripheral blood, taken in the third trimester of pregnancy. The receptor was isolated from a female donor in good health, enrolled as a control in a pregnancy study. The chain joins TRBV18 to TRBJ2-5; the match to TRBD2 covers 8 bases. The CDR3, as DNA: TGTGCCAGCTCACCACAGACGGGAGGGCAAGAGACCCAGTACTTC. It yields the protein CASSPQTGGQETQYF.